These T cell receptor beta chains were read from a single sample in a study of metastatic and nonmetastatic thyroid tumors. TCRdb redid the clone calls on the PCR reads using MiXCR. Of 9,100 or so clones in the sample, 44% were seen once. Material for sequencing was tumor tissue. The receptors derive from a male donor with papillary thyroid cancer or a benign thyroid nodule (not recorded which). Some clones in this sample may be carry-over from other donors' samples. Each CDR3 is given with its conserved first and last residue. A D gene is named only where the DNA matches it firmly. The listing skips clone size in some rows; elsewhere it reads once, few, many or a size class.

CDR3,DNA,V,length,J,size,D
CASSRDRGGTYEQYF,TGCGCCAGCAGCCGGGACAGGGGAGGAACCTACGAGCAGTACTTC,TRBV5-1,15,TRBJ2-7,-,TRBD1
CSARTSGRAYEQYF,TGCAGTGCTAGGACTAGCGGGAGGGCCTACGAGCAGTACTTC,TRBV20-1,14,TRBJ2-7,medium-sized,TRBD2
CSARSGGSSYNEQFF,TGCAGTGCTAGATCCGGGGGGAGCTCCTACAATGAGCAGTTCTTC,TRBV20-1,15,TRBJ2-1,-,TRBD2
CSARVNTEAFF,TGCAGTGCTAGGGTGAACACTGAAGCTTTCTTT,TRBV20-1,11,TRBJ1-1,-,-
CASSLGGSGANVLTF,TGTGCCAGCAGCCTAGGGGGTTCTGGGGCCAACGTCCTGACTTTC,TRBV7-3,15,TRBJ2-6,-,-
CASSYLAGERTQYF,TGTGCCAGCAGTTACCTCGCCGGGGAGAGGACCCAGTACTTC,TRBV6-2/TRBV6-3,14,TRBJ2-5,-,-
CASTRTENTEAFF,TGTGCCAGCACCCGGACGGAGAACACTGAAGCTTTCTTT,TRBV5-5,13,TRBJ1-1,-,-
CASSGTVGELFF,TGTGCCAGCAGTGGGACTGTGGGGGAGCTGTTTTTT,TRBV6-1,12,TRBJ2-2,-,-
CASSATPGQGTYSNQPQHF,TGCGCCAGCAGCGCAACCCCGGGACAGGGGACTTATAGCAATCAGCCCCAGCATTTT,TRBV4-1,19,TRBJ1-5,-,TRBD1
CASEGNEQFF,TGTGCCTCCGAAGGCAATGAGCAGTTCTTC,TRBV28,10,TRBJ2-1,-,-
CASSLGQGGTEAFF,TGTGCCAGCAGTTTAGGACAGGGAGGGACTGAAGCTTTCTTT,TRBV12-3/TRBV12-4,14,TRBJ1-1,few,TRBD1
CASSSGQGANYGYTF,TGCGCCAGCAGCAGCGGACAGGGAGCTAACTATGGCTACACCTTC,TRBV5-1,15,TRBJ1-2,few,TRBD1
CAWRLAGGTGELFF,TGTGCCTGGCGACTAGCGGGAGGAACCGGGGAGCTGTTTTTT,TRBV30,14,TRBJ2-2,-,TRBD2
CASSTSGYNEQFF,TGTGCCAGCAGTACTAGCGGATACAATGAGCAGTTCTTC,TRBV27,13,TRBJ2-1,-,TRBD2
CASSPRQGVGYEQYF,TGTGCCAGCTCTCCTAGACAGGGTGTTGGCTACGAGCAGTACTTC,TRBV18,15,TRBJ2-7,-,TRBD1
CASSQGDEQYF,TGCGCCAGCAGCCAAGGTGACGAGCAGTACTTC,TRBV4-1,11,TRBJ2-7,-,-
CASSLSDKTYEQYF,TGTGCCAGCAGCTTATCGGACAAGACCTACGAGCAGTACTTC,TRBV11-3,14,TRBJ2-7,-,-
CASSESGGAYGYTF,TGCGCCAGCAGTGAGTCGGGTGGAGCCTATGGCTACACCTTC,TRBV10-1,14,TRBJ1-2,-,-
CASSRFFGDNSPLHF,TGTGCCAGTAGTCGGTTTTTTGGGGATAATTCACCCCTCCACTTT,TRBV19,15,TRBJ1-6,few,-
CASSLYMDSIFDEQYF,TGTGCCAGCAGTTTATACATGGACTCAATTTTTGACGAGCAGTACTTC,TRBV27,16,TRBJ2-7,few,-
CSTQGSGANVLTF,TGCAGTACTCAGGGGTCTGGGGCCAACGTCCTGACTTTC,TRBV20-1,13,TRBJ2-6,-,-
CASSYSIQQPQHF,TGTGCCAGCAGTTACTCGATACAGCAGCCCCAGCATTTT,TRBV6-5,13,TRBJ1-5,-,-
CASSTGGWSEKLFF,TGTGCCAGTAGCACAGGGGGCTGGAGTGAAAAACTGTTTTTT,TRBV19,14,TRBJ1-4,-,TRBD1
CASSYSTGISPLHF,TGTGCCAGCAGTTACTCCACAGGGATTTCACCCCTCCACTTT,TRBV6-2/TRBV6-3,14,TRBJ1-6,-,-
CASSEGTSGTYEQYF,TGTGCCAGCAGCGAGGGGACTAGCGGGACCTACGAGCAGTACTTC,TRBV9,15,TRBJ2-7,medium-sized,TRBD2
CASSLGHSGANVLTF,TGTGCCAGCAGCCTAGGACATTCTGGGGCCAACGTCCTGACTTTC,TRBV11-2,15,TRBJ2-6,-,-
CASILDRVASGANVLTF,TGCGCCAGCATCCTGGACAGGGTCGCCTCTGGGGCCAACGTCCTGACTTTC,TRBV5-1,17,TRBJ2-6,-,TRBD1
CASSLLAGALDTGELFF,TGTGCCAGCAGCCTACTAGCGGGGGCTCTGGACACCGGGGAGCTGTTTTTT,TRBV6-1,17,TRBJ2-2,medium-sized,TRBD2
CASSSRDRVSYGYTF,TGTGCCAGCAGTTCCCGGGACAGGGTTTCCTATGGCTACACCTTC,TRBV12-3/TRBV12-4,15,TRBJ1-2,-,TRBD1
CASSYDRPYNEQFF,TGTGCCAGCAGTTACGACAGACCATACAATGAGCAGTTCTTC,TRBV6-2/TRBV6-3,14,TRBJ2-1,-,-
CSVTGTSGRALSTDTQYF,TGCAGTGTCACCGGGACTAGCGGGAGGGCCTTATCTACAGATACGCAGTATTTT,TRBV20-1,18,TRBJ2-3,-,TRBD2
CASSSSGTGLREQYF,TGTGCCAGCAGCTCCTCCGGGACAGGGTTGAGGGAGCAGTACTTC,TRBV11-1,15,TRBJ2-7,-,TRBD1
CASWRGFSYEQYF,TGTGCCAGTTGGAGGGGGTTTTCCTACGAGCAGTACTTC,TRBV28,13,TRBJ2-7,few,-
CASSQEALGYEQYF,TGCGCCAGCAGCCAAGAGGCGTTGGGTTACGAGCAGTACTTC,TRBV4-1,14,TRBJ2-7,-,-
CASSLDKGGRYEQYF,TGTGCCAGCAGCTTAGATAAGGGGGGGAGGTACGAGCAGTACTTC,TRBV11-2,15,TRBJ2-7,once,-
CASGASGRGETQYF,TGTGCCAGCGGGGCTAGCGGGAGGGGAGAGACCCAGTACTTC,TRBV3-1,14,TRBJ2-5,-,TRBD2
CATLYPTGEKYGYTF,TGTGCCACCCTTTACCCAACAGGGGAAAAATATGGCTACACCTTC,TRBV6-1,15,TRBJ1-2,-,TRBD1
CASSLAGQGNQPQHF,TGTGCCAGCAGCTTAGCGGGACAGGGCAATCAGCCCCAGCATTTT,TRBV7-2,15,TRBJ1-5,-,TRBD1
CASSYSGGRSSYNSPLHF,TGTGCCAGCAGTTACTCAGGCGGCAGAAGCTCCTATAATTCACCCCTCCACTTT,TRBV6-5,18,TRBJ1-6,-,-
CSARVSLDYKDGYTF,TGCAGTGCTAGAGTTTCATTGGACTACAAGGATGGCTACACCTTC,TRBV20-1,15,TRBJ1-2,-,-
CASSGRMGDTEAFF,TGTGCCAGCAGCGGACGAATGGGTGACACTGAAGCTTTCTTT,TRBV9,14,TRBJ1-1,medium-sized,-
CPSSLELAGVESDTQYF,TGTCCCAGCAGCTTAGAACTCGCGGGGGTAGAGTCAGATACGCAGTATTTT,TRBV13,17,TRBJ2-3,-,TRBD2
CAWSWGINTEAFF,TGTGCCTGGAGTTGGGGGATAAACACTGAAGCTTTCTTT,TRBV30,13,TRBJ1-1,-,-
CASSYGGTYEQYF,TGTGCCAGCAGTTATGGTGGTACCTACGAGCAGTACTTC,TRBV6-2/TRBV6-3,13,TRBJ2-7,few,-
CASSSPGTGRYEQYF,TGTGCCAGCAGTTCCCCCGGGACAGGGAGGTACGAGCAGTACTTC,TRBV28,15,TRBJ2-7,few,TRBD1
CASSFPGEIQGYTGELFF,TGTGCCAGCAGCTTTCCGGGGGAAATACAGGGATACACCGGGGAGCTGTTTTTT,TRBV11-2,18,TRBJ2-2,-,-
CASSTPGQGRETQYF,TGTGCCAGTAGTACGCCGGGACAGGGCCGGGAGACCCAGTACTTC,TRBV19,15,TRBJ2-5,-,TRBD1
CASSLGTSGALYF,TGTGCCAGTAGTCTTGGGACTAGCGGGGCCCTGTACTTC,TRBV19,13,TRBJ2-5,-,TRBD2
CASSEESGGAYEQYF,TGTGCCAGCAGTGAAGAGTCCGGAGGGGCCTACGAGCAGTACTTC,TRBV6-1,15,TRBJ2-7,few,-
CASSTLDGNTGELFF,TGTGCCAGCAGTACCCTGGACGGGAACACCGGGGAGCTGTTTTTT,TRBV6-1,15,TRBJ2-2,few,-
CASSLENRTPFLSYEQYF,TGTGCCAGCAGCTTGGAAAACAGGACGCCGTTCCTCTCCTACGAGCAGTACTTC,TRBV5-4,18,TRBJ2-7,-,-
CAWSVKGGTYEQYF,TGTGCCTGGAGTGTGAAAGGGGGCACATACGAGCAGTACTTC,TRBV30,14,TRBJ2-7,-,TRBD1